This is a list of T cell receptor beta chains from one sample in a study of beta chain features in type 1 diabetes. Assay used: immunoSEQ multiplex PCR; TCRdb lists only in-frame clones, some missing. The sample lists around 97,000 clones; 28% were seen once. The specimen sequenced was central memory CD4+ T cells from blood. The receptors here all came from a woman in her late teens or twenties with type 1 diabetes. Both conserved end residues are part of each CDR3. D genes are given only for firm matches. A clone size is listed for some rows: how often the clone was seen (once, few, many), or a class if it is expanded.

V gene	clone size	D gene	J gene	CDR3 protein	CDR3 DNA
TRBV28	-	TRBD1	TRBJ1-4	CASRRQGMTNEKLFF	TGTGCCAGCAGGCGACAGGGGATGACTAATGAAAAACTGTTTTTT
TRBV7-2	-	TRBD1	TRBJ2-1	CASSNQQGASYNEQFF	TGTGCCAGCAGTAACCAACAGGGGGCCTCCTACAATGAGCAGTTCTTC
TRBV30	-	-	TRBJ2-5	CAWSTGPSQETQYF	TGTGCCTGGAGTACGGGTCCGTCCCAAGAGACCCAGTACTTC
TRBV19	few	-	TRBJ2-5	CASTISGLPGETQYF	TGTGCCAGCACCATTTCCGGGCTCCCGGGGGAGACCCAGTACTTC
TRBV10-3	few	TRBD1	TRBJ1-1	CAISVGDRGEAFF	TGTGCCATCAGTGTAGGGGACAGGGGTGAAGCTTTCTTT
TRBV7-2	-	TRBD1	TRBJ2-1	CASSLAQGAYEQFF	TGTGCCAGCAGCTTAGCGCAGGGGGCGTATGAGCAGTTCTTC
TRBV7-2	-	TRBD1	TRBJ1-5	CASSSHGQGQPQHF	TGTGCCAGCAGCTCACACGGACAGGGACAGCCCCAGCATTTT
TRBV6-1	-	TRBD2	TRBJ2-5	CASSATSGSFKTQYF	TGTGCCAGCAGTGCAACTAGCGGGAGTTTTAAGACCCAGTACTTC
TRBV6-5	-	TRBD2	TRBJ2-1	CASSYSSGYNEQFF	TGTGCCAGCAGTTATTCTAGCGGGTACAATGAGCAGTTCTTC
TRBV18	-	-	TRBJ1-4	CASSPVTGATNEKLFF	TGTGCCAGCTCACCAGTGACAGGTGCAACTAATGAAAAACTGTTTTTT
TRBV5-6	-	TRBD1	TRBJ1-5	CASSSGGHQPQHF	TGTGCCAGCAGCTCAGGGGGACACCAGCCCCAGCATTTT
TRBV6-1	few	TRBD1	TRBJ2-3	CASNNRGFADTQYF	TGTGCCAGCAACAACAGGGGTTTTGCAGATACGCAGTATTTT
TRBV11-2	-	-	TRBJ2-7	CASSLSGSPGQYF	TGTGCCAGCAGCTTATCCGGATCACCGGGGCAGTACTTC
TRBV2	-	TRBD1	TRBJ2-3	CASLLGTGDTDTQYF	TGTGCCAGCCTACTGGGGACAGGGGACACAGATACGCAGTATTTT
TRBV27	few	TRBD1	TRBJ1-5	CASSYRGLQPQHF	TGTGCCAGCAGCTACAGGGGACTTCAGCCCCAGCATTTT
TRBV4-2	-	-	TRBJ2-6	CASSQDSVRSSGANVLTF	TGTGCCAGCAGCCAAGATTCAGTAAGGAGCTCTGGGGCCAACGTCCTGACTTTC
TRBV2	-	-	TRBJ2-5	CASSGGGLETQYF	TGTGCCAGCAGTGGGGGCGGATTGGAGACCCAGTACTTC
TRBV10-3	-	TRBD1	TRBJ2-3	CAISFTGADTQYF	TGTGCCATCAGTTTCACAGGGGCAGATACGCAGTATTTT
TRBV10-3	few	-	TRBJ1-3	CAISDGDSGNTIYF	TGTGCCATCAGTGACGGGGACTCTGGAAACACCATATATTTT
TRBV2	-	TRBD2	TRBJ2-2	CASSPGTSWTSSGELFF	TGTGCCAGCAGCCCCGGGACTAGTTGGACGTCTTCCGGGGAGCTGTTTTTT
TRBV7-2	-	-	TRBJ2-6	CASSKRQQVTGANVLTF	TGTGCCAGCAGCAAAAGACAGCAGGTTACTGGGGCCAACGTCCTGACTTTC
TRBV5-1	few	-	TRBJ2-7	CASSAPEGSEQYF	TGCGCCAGCAGCGCCCCGGAAGGGAGTGAGCAGTACTTC
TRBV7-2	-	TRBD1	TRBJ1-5	CASSVDRGNQPQHF	TGTGCCAGCAGCGTCGACAGGGGTAATCAGCCCCAGCATTTT
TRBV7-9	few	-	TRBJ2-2	CASSRDIDTGELFF	TGTGCCAGCAGCCGGGACATAGACACCGGGGAGCTGTTTTTT
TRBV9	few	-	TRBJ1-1	CASSVGQGHTEAFF	TGTGCCAGCAGCGTAGGTCAGGGCCACACTGAAGCTTTCTTT
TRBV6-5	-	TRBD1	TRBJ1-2	CASTQDRGNYGYTF	TGTGCCAGCACCCAGGACAGGGGAAACTATGGCTACACCTTC
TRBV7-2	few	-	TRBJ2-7	CASSLAGTPYEQYF	TGTGCCAGCAGCCTGGCCGGGACTCCCTACGAGCAGTACTTC
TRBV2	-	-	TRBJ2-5	CASSRTSIQETQYF	TGTGCCAGCAGCCGAACTAGTATCCAAGAGACCCAGTACTTC
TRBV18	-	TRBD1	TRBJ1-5	CASSPGQEFNQPQHF	TGTGCCAGCTCACCCGGACAGGAGTTCAATCAGCCCCAGCATTTT
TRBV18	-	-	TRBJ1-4	CASSPRDTRGEKLFF	TGTGCCAGCTCACCCCGGGACACGCGAGGTGAAAAACTGTTTTTT
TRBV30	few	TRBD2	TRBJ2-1	CAWSGRLAAEQFF	TGTGCCTGGAGTGGCCGACTAGCTGCTGAGCAGTTCTTC
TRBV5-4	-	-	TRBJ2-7	CASSTGGQRNSYEQYF	TGTGCCAGCAGCACAGGTGGACAGCGAAACTCCTACGAGCAGTACTTC
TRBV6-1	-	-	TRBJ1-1	CASSVTNQNTEAFF	TGTGCCAGCAGCGTAACAAACCAGAACACTGAAGCTTTCTTT
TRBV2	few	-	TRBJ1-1	CASRMGGATEAFF	TGTGCCAGCAGAATGGGGGGGGCTACTGAAGCTTTCTTT
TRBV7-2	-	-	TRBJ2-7	CASSLLVGAYEQYF	TGTGCCAGCAGCTTACTCGTAGGGGCCTACGAGCAGTACTTC
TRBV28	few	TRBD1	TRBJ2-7	CASSPGQGTEQYF	TGTGCCAGCAGCCCGGGACAGGGGACCGAGCAGTACTTC
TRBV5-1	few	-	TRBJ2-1	CATRPASYNEQFF	TGCGCCACCCGGCCAGCGTCCTACAATGAGCAGTTCTTC
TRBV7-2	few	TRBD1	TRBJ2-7	CASSPRDRTSYEQYF	TGTGCCAGCAGCCCTCGGGACAGGACCTCCTACGAGCAGTACTTC